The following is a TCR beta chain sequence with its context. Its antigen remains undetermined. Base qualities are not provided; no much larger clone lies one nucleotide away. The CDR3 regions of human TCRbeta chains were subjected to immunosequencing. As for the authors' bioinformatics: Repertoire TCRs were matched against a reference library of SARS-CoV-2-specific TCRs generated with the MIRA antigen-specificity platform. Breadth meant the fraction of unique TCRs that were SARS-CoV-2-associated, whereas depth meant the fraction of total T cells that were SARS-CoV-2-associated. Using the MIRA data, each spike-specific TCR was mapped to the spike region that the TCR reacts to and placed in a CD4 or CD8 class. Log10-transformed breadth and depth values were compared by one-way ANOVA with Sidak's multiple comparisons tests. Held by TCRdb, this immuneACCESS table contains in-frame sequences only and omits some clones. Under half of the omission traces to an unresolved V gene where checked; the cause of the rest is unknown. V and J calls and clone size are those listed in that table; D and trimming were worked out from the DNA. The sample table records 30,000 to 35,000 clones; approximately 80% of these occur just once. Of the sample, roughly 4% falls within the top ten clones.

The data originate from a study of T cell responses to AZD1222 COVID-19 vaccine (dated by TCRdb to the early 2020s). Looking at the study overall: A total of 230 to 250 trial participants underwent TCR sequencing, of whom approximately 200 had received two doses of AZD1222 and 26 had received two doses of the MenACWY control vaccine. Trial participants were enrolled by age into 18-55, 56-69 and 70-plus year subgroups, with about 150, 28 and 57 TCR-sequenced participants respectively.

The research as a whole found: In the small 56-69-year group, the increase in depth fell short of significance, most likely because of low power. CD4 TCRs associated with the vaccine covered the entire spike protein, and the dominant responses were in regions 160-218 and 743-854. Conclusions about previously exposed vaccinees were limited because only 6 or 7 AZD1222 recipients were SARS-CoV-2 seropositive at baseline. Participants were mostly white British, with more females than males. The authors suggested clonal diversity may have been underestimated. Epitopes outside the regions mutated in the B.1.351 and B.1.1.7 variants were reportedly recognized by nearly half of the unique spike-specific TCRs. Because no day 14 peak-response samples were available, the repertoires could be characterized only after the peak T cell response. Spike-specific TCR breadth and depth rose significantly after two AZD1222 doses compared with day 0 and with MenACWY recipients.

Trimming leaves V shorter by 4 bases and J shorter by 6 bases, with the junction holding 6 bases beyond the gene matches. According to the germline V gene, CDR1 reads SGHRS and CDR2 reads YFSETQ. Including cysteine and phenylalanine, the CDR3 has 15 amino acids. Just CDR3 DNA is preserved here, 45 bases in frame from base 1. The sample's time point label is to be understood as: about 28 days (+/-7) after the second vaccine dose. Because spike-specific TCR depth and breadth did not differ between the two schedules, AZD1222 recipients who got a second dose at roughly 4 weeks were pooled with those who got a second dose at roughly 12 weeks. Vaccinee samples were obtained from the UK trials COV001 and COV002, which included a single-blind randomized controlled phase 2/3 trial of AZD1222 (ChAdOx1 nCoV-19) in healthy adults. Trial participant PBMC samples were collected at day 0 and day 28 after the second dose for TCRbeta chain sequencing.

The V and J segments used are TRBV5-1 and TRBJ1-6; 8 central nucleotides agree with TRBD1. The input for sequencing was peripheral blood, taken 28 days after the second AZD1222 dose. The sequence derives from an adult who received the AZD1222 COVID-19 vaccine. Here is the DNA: TGCGCCAGCAGCCAAGGACAGGGCGTTAATTCACCCCTCCACTTT. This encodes CASSQGQGVNSPLHF.